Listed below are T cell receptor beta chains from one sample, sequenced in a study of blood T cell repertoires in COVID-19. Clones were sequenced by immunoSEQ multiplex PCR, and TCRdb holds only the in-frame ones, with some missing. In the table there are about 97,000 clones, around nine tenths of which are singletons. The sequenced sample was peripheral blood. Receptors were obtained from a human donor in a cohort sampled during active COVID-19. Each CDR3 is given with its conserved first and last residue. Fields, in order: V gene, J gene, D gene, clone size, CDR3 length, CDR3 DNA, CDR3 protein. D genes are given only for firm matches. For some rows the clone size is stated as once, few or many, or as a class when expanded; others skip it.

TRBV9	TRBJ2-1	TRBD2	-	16	TGTGCCAGCAATCAAGCGGGAGTTCTTCCTGGGGATGAGCAGTTCTTC	CASNQAGVLPGDEQFF
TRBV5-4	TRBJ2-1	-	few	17	TGTGCCAGCAGCTGGAGGGTAGGGGAGCTTACCTACAATGAGCAGTTCTTC	CASSWRVGELTYNEQFF
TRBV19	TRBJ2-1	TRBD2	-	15	TGTGCCAGTAGTACTACTAGCGGGCTCTACAATGAGCAGTTCTTC	CASSTTSGLYNEQFF
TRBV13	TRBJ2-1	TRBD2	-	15	TGTGCCAGCAGCTTCGGACTAGCGGGGATCAATGAGCAGTTCTTC	CASSFGLAGINEQFF
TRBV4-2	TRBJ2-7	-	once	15	TGTGCCAGCAGCCAAGAGGCAGGGCAGAGTTACGAGCAGTACTTC	CASSQEAGQSYEQYF
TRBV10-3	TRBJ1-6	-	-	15	TGTGCCACCCGAGCCGGGACAAACTATAATTCACCCCTCCACTTT	CATRAGTNYNSPLHF
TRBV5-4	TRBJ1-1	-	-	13	TGTGCCAGCAGCTTGGCGGCAGCGACTGAAGCTTTCTTT	CASSLAAATEAFF
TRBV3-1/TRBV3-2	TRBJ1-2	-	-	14	TGTGCCAGCAGCCGCACAGGCGCGAGCTATGGCTACACCTTC	CASSRTGASYGYTF
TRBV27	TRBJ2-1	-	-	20	TGTGCCAGCAGTTTACCTGAAAAAGGGACTTCGAGGGCCTCCTACAATGAGCAGTTCTTC	CASSLPEKGTSRASYNEQFF
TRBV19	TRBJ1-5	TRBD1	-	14	TGTGCCAGTAGGGGGACAGGGGATCTTCAGCCCCAGCATTTT	CASRGTGDLQPQHF
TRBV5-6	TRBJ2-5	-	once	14	TGTGCCAGCAGCTTCCAGGGTGGGCAAGAGACCCAGTACTTC	CASSFQGGQETQYF
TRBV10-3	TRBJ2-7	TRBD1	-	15	TGTGCCATCAGTGAGTTGGCGACAGGGGAGTCCGAGCAGTACTTC	CAISELATGESEQYF
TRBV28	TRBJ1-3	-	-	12	TGTGCCAGCAGGAGGGCTGGAAACACCATATATTTT	CASRRAGNTIYF
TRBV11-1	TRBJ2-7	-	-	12	TGTGCCAGCAGCTTCGGAGGGAACGAGCAGTACTTC	CASSFGGNEQYF
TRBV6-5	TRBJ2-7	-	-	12	TGTGCCAGCAGTTACTCGGCGGGTGAGCAGTACTTC	CASSYSAGEQYF
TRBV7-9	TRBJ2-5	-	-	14	TGTGCCAGCAGCTCACAGACGCTCCAAGAGACCCAGTACTTC	CASSSQTLQETQYF
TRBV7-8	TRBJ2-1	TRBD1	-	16	TGTGCCAGCAGCTTAGCGGACAGGGGTTTCTACAATGAGCAGTTCTTC	CASSLADRGFYNEQFF
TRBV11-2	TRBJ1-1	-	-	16	TGTGCCAGCAGCTTTGGGGGGTGGACTATGAACACTGAAGCTTTCTTT	CASSFGGWTMNTEAFF
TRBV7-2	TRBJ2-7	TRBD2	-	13	TGTGCCAGCAGTCCCCTAGCGGGACACGAGCAGTACTTC	CASSPLAGHEQYF
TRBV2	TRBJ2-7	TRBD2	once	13	TGTGCCAGCGGAGGGACTAGCCCCTACGAGCAGTACTTC	CASGGTSPYEQYF
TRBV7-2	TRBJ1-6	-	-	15	TGTGCCAGCACCCCCTCCGGGGGAGTCGGGTCACCCCTCCACTTT	CASTPSGGVGSPLHF
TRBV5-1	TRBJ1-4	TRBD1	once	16	TGCGCCAGCAGCTTTTATTCCGGACAGGGTAATGAAAAACTGTTTTTT	CASSFYSGQGNEKLFF
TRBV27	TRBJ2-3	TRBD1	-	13	TGTGCCAGCAGGGGACAGGGGCTGGGTACGCAGTATTTT	CASRGQGLGTQYF
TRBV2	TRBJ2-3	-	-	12	TGTGCCTCCCGGAGCTTCGGGGATACGCAGTATTTT	CASRSFGDTQYF
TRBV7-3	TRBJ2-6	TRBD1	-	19	TGTGCCAGTTCGGACAGGGTGATCCCCATCAGGTCTGGGGCCAACGTCCTGACTTTC	CASSDRVIPIRSGANVLTF
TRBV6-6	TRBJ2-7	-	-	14	TGTGCCAGCAGTTATGGTCAGGGATCCTACGAGCAGTACTTC	CASSYGQGSYEQYF
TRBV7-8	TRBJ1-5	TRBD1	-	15	TGTGCCAGCAGCACCGGGACAGGGCAGCTTCAGCCCCAGCATTTT	CASSTGTGQLQPQHF
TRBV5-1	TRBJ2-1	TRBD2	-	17	TGCGCCAGCACCATCTTCTATAGCGGGAGCTCCTACAATGAGCAGTTCTTC	CASTIFYSGSSYNEQFF
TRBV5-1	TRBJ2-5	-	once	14	TGCGCCAGCAGCGTCGGGACAAGGCAAGAGACCCAGTACTTC	CASSVGTRQETQYF
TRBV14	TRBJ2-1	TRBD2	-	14	TGTGCCAGCAGCCGGACTAGCGTCGACAATGAGCAGTTCTTC	CASSRTSVDNEQFF
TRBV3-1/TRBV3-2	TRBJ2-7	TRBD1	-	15	TGTGCCAGCAGCCAGGGACAGGGGGCTAGGTACGAGCAGTACTTC	CASSQGQGARYEQYF
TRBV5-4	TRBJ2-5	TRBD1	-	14	TGTGCCAGCAGCCTCAGACAGGGCCAAGAGACCCAGTACTTC	CASSLRQGQETQYF
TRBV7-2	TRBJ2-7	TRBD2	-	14	TGTGCCAGCAGCTTAACTAGCGGGAGCTACGAGCAGTACTTC	CASSLTSGSYEQYF